This T cell receptor beta chain is from a study of regulatory T cells in long-lasting Graves disease. Sample time point: newly diagnosed GD, antithyroid drugs for less than 3 months. TCR sequences were obtained from RNA taken from PBMCs. Ten or more counts support this clonotype. The authors built TCR beta libraries using iRepertoire HTBI primers and Arm-PCR of CDR3 regions. TCRdb re-called the multiplex PCR reads through MiXCR, storing one row per CDR3 protein. Of some 250,000 distinct CDR3 sequences listed, about 17% are singletons. V dropped 5 bases and J dropped 9 bases, with 20 bases sitting between them. The CDR3 has 15 residues. Germline V gives CDR1 SGHTA, CDR2 FQGNSA. This sample also appeared in a second study, on T cells in Graves' hyperthyroidism and ophthalmopathy.

The chain combines TRBV7-2 with TRBJ2-1; D is perhaps TRBD1 or TRBD2 (6 bases each). The TCR originated in a woman in her 30s with Graves disease. The sequenced sample was peripheral blood mononuclear cells (PBMCs), obtained at new diagnosis, from a patient treated with antithyroid drugs. The CDR3 sequence: CASSQQPGAAGEQFF. In DNA, the CDR3 is TGTGCCAGCAGCCAACAGCCGGGGGCCGCGGGTGAGCAGTTCTTC.